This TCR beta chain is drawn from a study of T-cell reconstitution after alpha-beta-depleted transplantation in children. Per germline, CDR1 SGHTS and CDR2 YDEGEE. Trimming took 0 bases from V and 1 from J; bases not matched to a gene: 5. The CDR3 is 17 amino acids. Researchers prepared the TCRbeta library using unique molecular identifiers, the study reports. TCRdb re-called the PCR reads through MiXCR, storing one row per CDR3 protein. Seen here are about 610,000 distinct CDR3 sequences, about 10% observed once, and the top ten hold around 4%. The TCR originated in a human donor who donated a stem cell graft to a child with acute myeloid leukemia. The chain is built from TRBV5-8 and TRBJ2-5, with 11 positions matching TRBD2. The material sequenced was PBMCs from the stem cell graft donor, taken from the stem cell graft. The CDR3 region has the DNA TGTGCCAGCAGCTTGGGGAGACTAGCGGGAACCCAAGAGACCCAGTACTTC. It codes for CASSLGRLAGTQETQYF.